These T cell receptor beta chains were read from a single sample in a study of CD8+CD57+ T cells in acquired aplastic anemia. In TCRdb, the reads were re-called with MiXCR into one record per CDR3 protein. The data contain roughly 130,000 distinct CDR3 sequences, roughly 50% of them singletons. Sample: sorted CD4+, CD8+, or CD8+CD57+ T cells (not recorded which) from PBMCs. The receptors originated from a human donor in good health, serving as a control. Both conserved end residues are part of each CDR3. The order of the fields is CDR3 length, V gene, J gene, D gene, clone size, CDR3 DNA, CDR3 protein. D genes are given only for firm matches. Size values are once, few and many counts, or a class for expanded clones, and some rows have none.

CDR3 length: 18; V gene: TRBV20-1; J gene: TRBJ1-5; D gene: NA; clone size: many; CDR3 DNA: TGCAGTGCTCCAAGCCTCGGGACAAGCTACTTTAGCAATCAGCCCCAGCATTTT; CDR3 protein: CSAPSLGTSYFSNQPQHF
CDR3 length: 18; V gene: TRBV4-1; J gene: TRBJ1-2; D gene: TRBD1; clone size: many; CDR3 DNA: TGCGCCAGCAGCCACCCTTCGACAGGGGGCGATCAGGACTATGGCTACACCTTC; CDR3 protein: CASSHPSTGGDQDYGYTF
CDR3 length: 13; V gene: TRBV7-9; J gene: TRBJ2-1; D gene: TRBD1; clone size: NA; CDR3 DNA: TGTGCCAGCAGCAGACAGGGCGAGGATGAGCAGTTCTTC; CDR3 protein: CASSRQGEDEQFF
CDR3 length: 15; V gene: TRBV2; J gene: TRBJ1-2; D gene: TRBD1; clone size: NA; CDR3 DNA: TGTGCCAGCAGACATAGGACAGGGGCTAACTATGGCTACACCTTC; CDR3 protein: CASRHRTGANYGYTF
CDR3 length: 14; V gene: TRBV7-2; J gene: TRBJ1-6; D gene: TRBD1; clone size: NA; CDR3 DNA: TGTGCCAGCAGCCCTGACAGGGGGGGATCACCCCTCCACTTT; CDR3 protein: CASSPDRGGSPLHF
CDR3 length: 16; V gene: TRBV15; J gene: TRBJ2-5; D gene: TRBD2; clone size: NA; CDR3 DNA: TGTGCCACCAGCAGAGATAGCGGGGAGGGGGAAGAGACCCAGTACTTC; CDR3 protein: CATSRDSGEGEETQYF
CDR3 length: 13; V gene: TRBV10-3; J gene: TRBJ1-4; D gene: NA; clone size: NA; CDR3 DNA: TGTGCCATCAGGGACTCAACTAATGAAAAACTGTTTTTT; CDR3 protein: CAIRDSTNEKLFF
CDR3 length: 15; V gene: TRBV27; J gene: TRBJ1-6; D gene: NA; clone size: NA; CDR3 DNA: TGTGCCAGCAGTCCCGCGGGGGGCCGAAATTCACCCCTCCACTTT; CDR3 protein: CASSPAGGRNSPLHF
CDR3 length: 14; V gene: TRBV15; J gene: TRBJ1-5; D gene: NA; clone size: NA; CDR3 DNA: TGTGCCACCAGCAGTGGTAGTCTAAATCAGCCCCAGCATTTT; CDR3 protein: CATSSGSLNQPQHF
CDR3 length: 15; V gene: TRBV5-6; J gene: TRBJ2-1; D gene: NA; clone size: NA; CDR3 DNA: TGTGCCAGTAGCTTGTTCAGGGTCGTCGCGAATGGGCAGTTCTTC; CDR3 protein: CASSLFRVVANGQFF
CDR3 length: 16; V gene: TRBV9; J gene: TRBJ1-3; D gene: NA; clone size: many; CDR3 DNA: TGTGCCAGCAGCGTAGGGGGGGGCTCGAGAGGAAACACCATATATTTT; CDR3 protein: CASSVGGGSRGNTIYF
CDR3 length: 12; V gene: TRBV15; J gene: TRBJ2-3; D gene: NA; clone size: NA; CDR3 DNA: TGTGCCACCAGCAGCGCCCCAGATACGCAGTATTTT; CDR3 protein: CATSSAPDTQYF
CDR3 length: 15; V gene: TRBV9; J gene: TRBJ1-6; D gene: NA; clone size: NA; CDR3 DNA: TGTGCCAGCAGCGCGATGGACCGTACTAATTCACCCCTCCACTTT; CDR3 protein: CASSAMDRTNSPLHF
CDR3 length: 16; V gene: TRBV3-1; J gene: TRBJ2-6; D gene: NA; clone size: NA; CDR3 DNA: TGTGCCAGCAGCCAAAGATCGGGCTCTGGGGCCAACGTCCTGACTTTC; CDR3 protein: CASSQRSGSGANVLTF
CDR3 length: 16; V gene: TRBV19; J gene: TRBJ2-2; D gene: NA; clone size: many; CDR3 DNA: TGTGCCAGTAGTATAGGAGGGCAGATTCCCACCGGGGAGCTGTTTTTT; CDR3 protein: CASSIGGQIPTGELFF
CDR3 length: 15; V gene: TRBV5-5; J gene: TRBJ1-5; D gene: NA; clone size: few; CDR3 DNA: TGTGCCAGCAGCCTGACGGACAGCCTTAGTCAGCCCCAGCATTTT; CDR3 protein: CASSLTDSLSQPQHF
CDR3 length: 12; V gene: TRBV29-1; J gene: TRBJ2-1; D gene: TRBD1; clone size: once; CDR3 DNA: TGCAGCGTGGGACAGGGGGCCAATGAGCAGTTCTTC; CDR3 protein: CSVGQGANEQFF
CDR3 length: 14; V gene: TRBV7-2; J gene: TRBJ1-2; D gene: TRBD1; clone size: few; CDR3 DNA: TGTGCCAGCAGCCGCAGCAGTGACAGGGATGGCTACACCTTC; CDR3 protein: CASSRSSDRDGYTF
CDR3 length: 16; V gene: TRBV6-1; J gene: TRBJ1-6; D gene: NA; clone size: once; CDR3 DNA: TGTGCCAGCAGTCCCCTGGGGGGGACGAATAATTCACCCCTCCACTTT; CDR3 protein: CASSPLGGTNNSPLHF
CDR3 length: 8; V gene: TRBV7-9; J gene: TRBJ2-3; D gene: NA; clone size: NA; CDR3 DNA: TGTGCCAGCTATACGGGGTATTTT; CDR3 protein: CASYTGYF
CDR3 length: 19; V gene: TRBV24-1; J gene: TRBJ2-3; D gene: TRBD2; clone size: once; CDR3 DNA: TGTGCCACCAGTGATTCAGAGGGACTAGCGGGGGGAATCACAGATACGCAGTATTTT; CDR3 protein: CATSDSEGLAGGITDTQYF
CDR3 length: 15; V gene: TRBV19; J gene: TRBJ2-7; D gene: NA; clone size: many; CDR3 DNA: TGTGCCAGTAGTTTGACAGGTACCTCCTCCTACGAGCAGTACTTC; CDR3 protein: CASSLTGTSSYEQYF
CDR3 length: 10; V gene: TRBV6-5; J gene: TRBJ2-7; D gene: NA; clone size: NA; CDR3 DNA: TGTGCCAGCGGCCTATACGAGCAGTACTTC; CDR3 protein: CASGLYEQYF
CDR3 length: 15; V gene: TRBV9; J gene: TRBJ1-5; D gene: NA; clone size: NA; CDR3 DNA: TGTGCCCGCAGCGTAGGAACCAATAGCAATCAGCCCCAGCATTTT; CDR3 protein: CARSVGTNSNQPQHF